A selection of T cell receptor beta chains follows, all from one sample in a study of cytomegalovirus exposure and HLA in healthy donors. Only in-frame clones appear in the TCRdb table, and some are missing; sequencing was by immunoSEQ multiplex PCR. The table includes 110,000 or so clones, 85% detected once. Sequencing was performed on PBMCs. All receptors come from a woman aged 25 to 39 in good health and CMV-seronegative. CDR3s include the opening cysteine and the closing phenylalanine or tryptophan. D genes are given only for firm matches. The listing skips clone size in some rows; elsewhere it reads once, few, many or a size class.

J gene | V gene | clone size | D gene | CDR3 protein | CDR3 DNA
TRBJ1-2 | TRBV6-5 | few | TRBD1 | CASSSGTGLYGYTF | TGTGCCAGCAGCTCCGGGACAGGGCTCTATGGCTACACCTTC
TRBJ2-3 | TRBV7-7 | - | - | CASSFGGNTDTQYF | TGTGCTAGCAGCTTCGGGGGAAACACAGATACGCAGTATTTT
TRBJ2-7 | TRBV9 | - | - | CASSPGQRSSYEQYF | TGTGCCAGCAGCCCCGGACAGAGATCCTCCTACGAGCAGTACTTC
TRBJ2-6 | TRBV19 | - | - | CASHLGRTGANVLTF | TGTGCCTCCCATTTGGGGAGAACTGGGGCCAACGTCCTGACTTTC
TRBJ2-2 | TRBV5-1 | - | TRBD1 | CATKDRDRSAGELFF | TGCGCCACCAAGGACAGGGATCGTTCCGCCGGGGAGCTGTTTTTT
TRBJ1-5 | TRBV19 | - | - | CASSIQGFSNQPQHF | TGTGCCAGTAGTATACAGGGGTTCAGTAATCAGCCCCAGCATTTT
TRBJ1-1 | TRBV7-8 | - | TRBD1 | CASSRGQGNTEAFF | TGTGCCAGCAGCCGTGGACAGGGTAACACTGAAGCTTTCTTT
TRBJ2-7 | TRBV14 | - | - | CASSLFQGLSYEQYF | TGTGCCAGCAGCCTCTTCCAGGGGTTATCCTACGAGCAGTACTTC
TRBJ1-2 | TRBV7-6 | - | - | CASSLGLGNSKAGYTF | TGTGCCAGCAGCTTAGGTCTCGGGAATTCCAAGGCTGGCTACACCTTC
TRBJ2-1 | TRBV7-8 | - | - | CASIPTRGGKNEQFF | TGTGCCAGCATCCCAACGAGGGGGGGGAAGAATGAGCAGTTCTTC
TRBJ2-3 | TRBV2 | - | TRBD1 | CASIPQGADTQYF | TGTGCCAGCATCCCCCAGGGGGCAGATACGCAGTATTTT
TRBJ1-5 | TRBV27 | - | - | CASSSTGGVQPQHF | TGTGCCAGCAGTTCAACAGGTGGGGTCCAGCCCCAGCATTTT
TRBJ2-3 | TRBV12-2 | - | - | CASRLAFGRGPTDTQYF | TGTGCAAGTCGCTTAGCGTTCGGGCGGGGACCCACAGATACGCAGTATTTT
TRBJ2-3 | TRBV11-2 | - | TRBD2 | CASSLISGGTDTQYF | TGTGCCAGCAGCTTAATTAGCGGGGGCACAGATACGCAGTATTTT
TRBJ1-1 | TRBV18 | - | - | CASSQGGTKTEAFF | TGTGCCAGCTCACAGGGGGGGACTAAGACTGAAGCTTTCTTT
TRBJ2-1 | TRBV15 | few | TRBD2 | CATSRGGGAYNEQFF | TGTGCCACCAGCAGAGGGGGAGGGGCCTACAATGAGCAGTTCTTC
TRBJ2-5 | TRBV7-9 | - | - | CASSPVESRGTQYF | TGTGCCAGCAGCCCAGTGGAGAGCCGGGGGACCCAGTACTTC
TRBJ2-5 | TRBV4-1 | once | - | CASSQEKVHYETQYF | TGCGCCAGCAGCCAAGAGAAGGTACACTACGAGACCCAGTACTTC
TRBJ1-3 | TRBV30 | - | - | CAWTRVAGNTIYF | TGTGCCTGGACCCGGGTAGCTGGAAACACCATATATTTT